The sequence of this TCR beta chain was determined in a study of cytomegalovirus exposure and HLA in healthy donors (dated by TCRdb to between 2016 and 2019). Broadly, across the study: According to a later analysis, the 120 or so validation repertoires were produced on the same platform as the roughly 600 repertoires of the first cohort. The study aimed to test whether signatures of past pathogen exposure could be identified by cataloging public T cell receptors. A separate validation cohort of 100 to 150 different subjects was used in addition to the 666-subject first cohort. To predict cytomegalovirus infection status, the study brought together high-throughput TCR immunosequencing, statistical association of individual TCRs with disease status, and machine learning. Overall results and qualifications from the work: In a later analysis, TCRs clustered in the first cohort were found to also tend to co-occur in the 110 or so validation repertoires, with 94% of cluster scores above 0. It was suggested by the authors that the approach could potentially be generalized to other disease states and immunological phenotypes. The classifier was reported to diagnose cytomegalovirus status with high specificity and sensitivity in both the original and validation cohorts. The study listed over 150 TCR beta chains as associated with cytomegalovirus. Three of the identified cytomegalovirus-associated TCR beta chains were confirmed in vitro to be specific for cytomegalovirus antigens. Most TCR sequences were seen in very few donors, while some public TCRs were found in many individuals. All 120 or so repertoires were used to score co-occurrence in the validation cohort in a later analysis, because that analysis had no HLA typing for the cohort.

Donors formed part of the validation cohort, which comprised over a hundred subjects and was distinct from the first cohort of 666 subjects. The germline V gene provides CDR1 MDHEN and CDR2 SYDVKM. V is cut by 6 bases and J by 2 bases, and the space between the germline ends is 11 bases. Including the terminal cysteine and phenylalanine, the CDR3 comprises 13 residues. Only the CDR3 part of the read is kept: 39 bases, read in frame from the first base. As regards this clone: No antigen is known for it. No base quality values were provided; no much bigger clone lies one nucleotide off.

The method behind the library was the immunoSEQ multiplex PCR assay. For the original study's pipeline: A statistical classification framework was built for diagnosing cytomegalovirus status from the catalog of TCR beta chain sequences. TCRdb mirrors the immuneACCESS table, restricted to in-frame sequences. Some clones are absent from its copies; in checked studies, under half trace to an unresolved V gene, and the reason for the others is unknown. Clone size and the V and J calls come from that table; the DNA yielded D and trimming. Recorded for this sample are fewer than 100,000 clones; roughly 93% of them occurred a single time. The ten largest clones take up approximately 2.2% of the sample.

The sequence was collected from a man aged 25-40 years in good health and CMV-seronegative. Sequencing was carried out using PBMCs. The sequence links TRBV28 to TRBJ2-7; the D gene cannot be resolved reliably. The CDR3 in this case is CASSPGWTYEQYF. The bases are TGTGCCAGCAGCCCCGGGTGGACCTACGAGCAGTACTTC.